This T cell receptor beta chain emerged from a study of T cell responses to AZD1222 COVID-19 vaccine. Study summary: Pooling of second doses given at about 4 or about 12 weeks was done. General study points: Repertoires were sampled only after the peak T cell response. Once two AZD1222 doses were given, Spike-specific TCR breadth and depth went up. Females made up more of the donors, who were largely white British, and clonal diversity may have come out too low.

V was pared by 2 bases and J by 0 bases, with 11 bases between. CDR3 length: 15 residues. Germline CDR1 reads MNHNS; CDR2 reads SASEGT. This clone showed up just once. The target antigen is unknown. Some clones are missing from TCRdb's copy, which holds only in-frame ones; the method was immunoSEQ multiplex PCR. The data contain about 120,000 clones, over 80% of them seen just once; the ten biggest clones take up 0.9% to 1.2%. The source material was peripheral blood, sampled on day 0 of AZD1222 vaccination. The V gene is TRBV6-1, the J gene TRBJ2-7, with D possibly being TRBD2 (5 bases). This TCR was sampled from an adult in good health. CDR3 bases: TGTGCCAGCAGTGAAATGAGGGAAGTCTCCTACGAGCAGTACTTC. Translating gives CASSEMREVSYEQYF.